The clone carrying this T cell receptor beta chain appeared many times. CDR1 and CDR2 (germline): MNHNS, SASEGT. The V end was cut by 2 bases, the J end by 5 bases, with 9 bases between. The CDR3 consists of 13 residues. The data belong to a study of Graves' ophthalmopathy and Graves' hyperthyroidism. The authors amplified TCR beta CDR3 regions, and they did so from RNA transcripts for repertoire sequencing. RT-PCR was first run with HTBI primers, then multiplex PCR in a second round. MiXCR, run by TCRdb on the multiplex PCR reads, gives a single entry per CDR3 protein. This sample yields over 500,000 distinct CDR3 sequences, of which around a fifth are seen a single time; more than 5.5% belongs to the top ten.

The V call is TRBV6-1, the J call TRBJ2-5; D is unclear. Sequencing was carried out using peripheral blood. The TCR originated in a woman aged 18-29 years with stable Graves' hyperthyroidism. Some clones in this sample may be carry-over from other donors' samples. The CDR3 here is CASSEKGSETQYF. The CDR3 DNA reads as TGTGCCAGCAGTGAAAAGGGATCCGAGACCCAGTACTTC.